This T cell receptor (beta chain) was identified during a study of Ad26.COV2.S vaccination and SARS-CoV-2 variants. Study details: By the intramuscular route, Ad26.COV2.S was given once, or twice 56 days apart.

Profiled with immunoSEQ multiplex PCR; TCRdb holds only in-frame clones, not every one. The sample yields some 320,000 clones, 70% to 90% seen once. This sample's treatment: around 19 received Ad26.COV2.S at low or high dose, single or two shots; 5 received placebo; per-sample allocation not given. At day 63 after the first vaccine or placebo injection, samples were drawn. Study-wide results and limits: There was a possibility that the TCR breadth and depth analyses underestimated total T cell responses. Placebo recipients trailed vaccine recipients in spike-specific TCR breadth.

Concerning this clone: The target antigen is unknown.

The germline V gene encodes CDR1 LNHDA and CDR2 SQIVND (reference sequence). CDR3 size: 13 residues. Trimming cost V 7 bases and J 4 bases, with 13 bases left between them. The material sequenced was peripheral blood, taken in a trial of Ad26.COV2.S vaccine versus placebo. This clonotype originated in a person between 18 and 65 years old who received the Ad26.COV2.S COVID-19 vaccine or a placebo. The rearrangement uses TRBV19 and TRBJ1-2; no firm D call. The CDR3 protein is CASTLGGSYGYTF. The CDR3 bases are TGTGCCAGTACCCTGGGTGGTTCCTATGGCTACACCTTC.